The next 26 T cell receptor beta chains were all read from a single sample in a study of shared clonotypes between healthy human individuals. Some clones are missing from TCRdb's copy, which holds only in-frame ones; the method was immunoSEQ multiplex PCR. Among approximately 720,000 clones listed, approximately 90% were seen once. CD45RO-negative cells were positively selected for CCR7, leaving out terminally differentiated effector memory CD45RA+ cells. Sequenced material: naive CD8+ T cells sorted from blood. These receptors were obtained from a man aged 30 to 39 in good health.

This chain uses TRBV11-2 with TRBJ2-1; D gene unclear. Per germline, CDR1 SGHAT and CDR2 FQNNGV. V lost 5 bases and J lost 6, with 20 bases in between. The CDR3 runs 16 residues. CDR3 protein: CASSTNSVAMSNEQFF. CDR3 nucleotide sequence: TGTGCCAGCAGCACTAATTCGGTGGCGATGTCCAATGAGCAGTTCTTC.

This chain joins TRBV21-1 and TRBJ2-6. TRBV21-1 is a recognized pseudogene. The CDR3 extends over 17 amino acids. The CDR3 sequence is CASSLPERGGGANVLTF. For the CDR3, the DNA is TGTGCCAGCAGCCTTCCTGAACGGGGCGGAGGGGCCAACGTCCTGACTTTC.

The rearrangement joins TRBV28 to TRBJ2-1; the D gene is possibly TRBD2 (6 bases). Germline lookup yields CDR1 MDHEN and CDR2 SYDVKM. V was trimmed by 5 bases and J by 5 bases, leaving 16 bases between them. There are 15 residues in the CDR3. The CDR3 loop is CASSPTNGRDNEQFF. CDR3 sequence (DNA): TGTGCCAGCAGTCCCACTAACGGGAGAGACAATGAGCAGTTCTTC.

The J gene is TRBJ2-1, the V gene TRBV7-9; 10 bases agree with TRBD2. This CDR3 has 16 residues. Germline-derived CDR1 and CDR2 are SEHNR and FQNEAQ (reference sequence). With 0 bases clipped from V and 6 bases from J, the junction kept 5 bases outside the gene matches. CDR3 region: CASSLARGTSANEQFF. The CDR3 coding sequence is TGTGCCAGCAGCTTAGCTAGGGGGACTAGCGCCAATGAGCAGTTCTTC.

This clone was found once. The chain carries TRBV10-1 and TRBJ1-1; the match to TRBD1 covers 9 bases. The germline gives CDR1 WNHNN, CDR2 SYGVQD (reference sequence). The ends lost 5 bases at V and 4 bases at J; junction bases unmatched: 2. The CDR3 length is 13 residues. The CDR3 loop reads CASSLTGGTEAFF. DNA for the CDR3: TGCGCCAGCAGTTTGACAGGGGGCACTGAAGCTTTCTTT.

The chain couples TRBV11-2 to TRBJ2-1; TRBD2 agrees at 14 bases. CDR1 and CDR2 from the germline V gene are SGHAT and FQNNGV. The CDR3 sequence is 16 residues long. Trimming cost V 4 bases and J 10 bases; bases outside gene matches: 9. The CDR3 sequence: CASSSTGLAGAYEQFF. For the CDR3, the DNA is TGTGCCAGCAGCTCTACGGGACTAGCGGGAGCATACGAGCAGTTCTTC.

The chain combines TRBV9 with TRBJ2-7; a weak D match, TRBD1 (5 bases). Germline loops: CDR1 SGDLS, CDR2 YYNGEE. Trimming pared 2 bases from V and 0 bases from J, leaving 12 bases between. This CDR3 is 15 amino acids long. CDR3 DNA: TGTGCCAGCAGCGTGACAGATGAAAGCTCCTACGAGCAGTACTTC. It is translated as CASSVTDESSYEQYF. Combining the CDR3 with reference TRBV9 and TRBJ2-7 gives the whole variable domain DSGVTQTPKHLITATGQRVTLRCSPRSGDLSVYWYQQSLDQGLQFLIQYYNGEERAKGNILERFSAQQFPDLHSELNLSSLELGDSALYFCASSVTDESSYEQYFGPGTRLTVT.

V gene TRBV5-6 combines with J gene TRBJ2-2, with TRBD2 identical over 15 bases. Germline assignment: CDR1 SGHDT and CDR2 YYEEEE. Trimming removed 4 bases from V and 4 bases from J; junction bases left unmatched: 5. The CDR3 consists of 17 residues. CDR3 sequence (DNA): TGTGCCAGCAGCCGGACTAGCGGGAGGGCCGTCACCGGGGAGCTGTTTTTT. It translates to CASSRTSGRAVTGELFF.

Regarding this clone: Additional DNA sequences in this sample encode the identical CDR3. J is TRBJ2-1 and V is TRBV5-1; D ambiguous. Germline V gene sequence: CDR1 SGHRS, CDR2 YFSETQ. V was pared by 2 bases and J by 4 bases, with 7 bases between. The CDR3 consists of 13 residues. CDR3 nucleotide sequence: TGCGCCAGCAGCTTAAGTGGTTACAATGAGCAGTTCTTC. This gives the protein CASSLSGYNEQFF.

V is TRBV28 and J is TRBJ1-2, with D unclear. Germline CDR1 is MDHEN and CDR2 is SYDVKM. The CDR3 sequence is 12 residues long. V was shortened by 3 bases and J by 5 bases, with 7 bases between the two germline ends. CDR3 protein: CASSFPTYGYTF. CDR3 nucleotide sequence: TGTGCCAGCAGTTTCCCAACATATGGCTACACCTTC.

The CDR3 DNA follows: TGTGCCAGCAGTCGGTTAGCGTACGAGCAGTACTTC. Its translation is CASSRLAYEQYF. V usage is TRBV2 and J usage is TRBJ2-7, with D perhaps TRBD2 (5 bases). Trimming took 5 bases from V and 4 from J, leaving 9 bases between them. Per germline, CDR1 SNHLY and CDR2 FYNNEI. This CDR3 has 12 amino acids.

This clone has only a few counts. The rearrangement uses TRBV9 and TRBJ1-1; D is uncertain. From germline, CDR1 is SGDLS and CDR2 YYNGEE. Trimming shortened V by 3 bases and J by 10 bases, and 19 bases separated the two germline ends. The CDR3 consists of 14 residues. The CDR3 DNA is TGTGCCAGCAGCGCCGGGAGCTCTGGCGGTGGAGCTTTCTTT. This sequence encodes CASSAGSSGGGAFF.

The V and J genes are TRBV10-3 and TRBJ2-1; 7 bases match TRBD1. Germline V gene sequence: CDR1 ENHRY, CDR2 SYGVKD. Trimming took 8 bases from V and 0 from J; bases not matched to a gene: 16. CDR3 length: 18 amino acids. DNA for the CDR3: TGTGCCATCGCTCTGGGGGACAGACTCCTTGGCTCCTACAATGAGCAGTTCTTC. The encoded protein is CAIALGDRLLGSYNEQFF.

This chain joins TRBV5-4 and TRBJ1-2, with D possibly being TRBD1 (5 bases). The CDR3 totals 14 residues. The germline V gene has CDR1 SGHNT and CDR2 YYREEE (reference sequence). V was cut by 0 bases and J by 5 bases, with 11 bases left in between. CDR3 bases: TGTGCCAGCAGCTTGGATGCAGGGAGTTATGGCTACACCTTC. Amino acids: CASSLDAGSYGYTF.

This rearrangement joins TRBV5-1 to TRBJ2-3; 11 bases are a match to TRBD2. Looked up from germline, CDR1 is SGHRS and CDR2 is YFSETQ. V was pared by 4 bases and J by 5 bases, with 6 bases of the junction left unmatched. The CDR3 is 15 amino acids. The CDR3 DNA reads as TGCGCCAGCAGCAAAATAGCGGGAGGGGGAGATACGCAGTATTTT. Its translation is CASSKIAGGGDTQYF. Full variable domain (rest looked up from reference TRBV5-1 and TRBJ2-3): KAGVTQTPRYLIKTRGQQVTLSCSPISGHRSVSWYQQTPGQGLQFLFEYFSETQRNKGNFPGRFSGRQFSNSRSEMNVSTLELGDSALYLCASSKIAGGGDTQYFGPGTRLTVL.

The CDR3 nucleotides read TGTGCCAGCAGCTGGACTAGCGGTAGCTCCTACGAGCAGTACTTC. It is translated as CASSWTSGSSYEQYF. The chain couples TRBV2 to TRBJ2-7, with 10 bases that match TRBD2. Trimming cost V 6 bases and J 0 bases; bases outside gene matches: 5. The CDR3 has 15 amino acids. The germline V gene has CDR1 SNHLY and CDR2 FYNNEI.

This chain links TRBV5-6 with TRBJ2-4, with TRBD1 matching 7 bases. The CDR3 is made up of 14 amino acids. Germline values: CDR1 SGHDT, CDR2 YYEEEE. Trimming took 7 bases from V and 9 from J; bases not matched to a gene: 13. The CDR3 region has the DNA TGTGCCAGCCAAACAGGGGCAGGGGTGACCATTCAGTACTTC. Amino acid sequence: CASQTGAGVTIQYF. Full variable domain (rest looked up from reference TRBV5-6 and TRBJ2-4): DAGVTQSPTHLIKTRGQQVTLRCSPKSGHDTVSWYQQALGQGPQFIFQYYEEEERQRGNFPDRFSGHQFPNYSSELNVNALLLGDSALYLCASQTGAGVTIQYFGAGTRLSVL.

The J gene is TRBJ2-1, the V gene TRBV13, with a weak D call TRBD1 (6 bases). Trimming took 5 bases from V and 2 from J, leaving 13 bases between them. The CDR3 is 15 residues long. Germline V gene data show CDR1 as PRHDT and CDR2 as FYEKMQ (reference sequence). The CDR3 coding sequence is TGTGCCAGCAGCGCGGACAGCGTCGCCTACAATGAGCAGTTCTTC. It specifies CASSADSVAYNEQFF.

The chain recombines TRBV28 with TRBJ2-7; the D is unclear. V was trimmed by 5 bases and J by 7 bases, leaving 21 bases between them. The CDR3 extends over 15 amino acids. Germline CDR1 is MDHEN and CDR2 is SYDVKM. CDR3 sequence (DNA): TGTGCCAGCAGTCCCCTCCACGGTCTCCCTTGGGAGCAGTACTTC. This translates into CASSPLHGLPWEQYF.

This chain joins TRBV15 and TRBJ1-1; D remains ambiguous. This CDR3 has 13 residues. V gave up 8 bases and J gave up 4 bases, with 14 bases separating them. CDR1 and CDR2 (germline): LNHNV, YYDKDF (reference sequence). The CDR3 bases are TGTGCCACCTGCGGAGGGTCGACCACTGAAGCTTTCTTT. It codes for CATCGGSTTEAFF.

The chain uses TRBV28 and TRBJ2-3; the D gene could be TRBD1 or TRBD2 (5 bases each). V lost 3 bases, J lost 4 bases, and 11 bases lay in between. The CDR3 has 14 amino acids. Germline CDR1 and CDR2: MDHEN and SYDVKM. The CDR3 DNA is TGTGCCAGCAGTTTCTTGGGGGTAGCAGATACGCAGTATTTT. This encodes CASSFLGVADTQYF.

CDR3 sequence: CASSPPWQGSYEQYF. In DNA form, the CDR3 reads TGTGCCAGCAGCCCCCCCTGGCAGGGAAGCTACGAGCAGTACTTC. The chain joins TRBV7-9 to TRBJ2-7; tentatively, D is TRBD1 (5 bases). The germline V gene has CDR1 SEHNR and CDR2 FQNEAQ (reference sequence). V was cut by 5 bases and J by 3 bases, with 17 bases left in between. CDR3 length: 15 amino acids.

The chain links TRBV2 to TRBJ1-2, with 11 bases that match TRBD1. The CDR3 is made up of 13 amino acids. Germline V gene lookup returns CDR1 SNHLY and CDR2 FYNNEI. V lost 6 bases, J lost 8 bases, and 5 bases stayed unmatched. The CDR3: CASRDRGQDGYTF. CDR3 bases: TGTGCCAGCAGGGACAGGGGGCAGGACGGCTACACCTTC. Full variable domain (outside the CDR3, taken from reference TRBV2 and TRBJ1-2): EPEVTQTPSHQVTQMGQEVILRCVPISNHLYFYWYRQILGQKVEFLVSFYNNEISEKSEIFDDQFSVERPDGSNFTLKIRSTKLEDSAMYFCASRDRGQDGYTFGSGTRLTVV.

This clone was seen only a few times. The V and J genes are TRBV19 and TRBJ1-1; D may be TRBD1 (5 bases). V lost 3 bases and J 5 bases, leaving 10 bases between the germline ends. Per germline, CDR1 LNHDA and CDR2 SQIVND (reference sequence). The CDR3 consists of 13 residues. This CDR3 is CASSMIPGTEAFF. In DNA form, the CDR3 reads TGTGCCAGTAGTATGATCCCAGGGACTGAAGCTTTCTTT.

CDR3 DNA: TGTGCCAGCAGCTTATACGGGGCAGGCTACGAGCAGTACTTC. This encodes CASSLYGAGYEQYF. V usage is TRBV7-3 and J usage is TRBJ2-7, with D perhaps assigned TRBD1 or TRBD2 (5 bases each). CDR1 and CDR2 (germline): SGHTA, FQGTGA. The CDR3 has 14 residues. V was clipped by 2 bases and J by 3 bases, with 11 bases between them.

On this clone itself: This sample also contains other DNA sequences that code for the same CDR3. This sequence joins TRBV28 and TRBJ2-5; D is unresolved. Per the germline V gene, CDR1 is MDHEN and CDR2 is SYDVKM. This CDR3 has 11 amino acids. V was trimmed by 3 bases and J by 1 base, leaving 0 bases between them. Here the CDR3 DNA reads TGTGCCAGCAGTTTCCAAGAGACCCAGTACTTC. Amino acids: CASSFQETQYF.